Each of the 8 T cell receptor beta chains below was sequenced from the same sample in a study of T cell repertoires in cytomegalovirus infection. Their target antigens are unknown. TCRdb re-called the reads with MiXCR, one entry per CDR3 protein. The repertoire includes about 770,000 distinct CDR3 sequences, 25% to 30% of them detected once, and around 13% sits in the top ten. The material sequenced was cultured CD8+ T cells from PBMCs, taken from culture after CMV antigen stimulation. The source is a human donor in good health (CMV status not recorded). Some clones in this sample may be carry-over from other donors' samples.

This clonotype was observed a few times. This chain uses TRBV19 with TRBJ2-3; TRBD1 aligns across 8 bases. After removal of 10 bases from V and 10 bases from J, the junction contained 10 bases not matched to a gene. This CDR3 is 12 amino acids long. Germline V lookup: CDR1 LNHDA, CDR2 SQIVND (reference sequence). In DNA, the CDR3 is TGTGCCACCGCTCAGGGGGCCGGGGCGCAGTATTTT. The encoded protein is CATAQGAGAQYF.

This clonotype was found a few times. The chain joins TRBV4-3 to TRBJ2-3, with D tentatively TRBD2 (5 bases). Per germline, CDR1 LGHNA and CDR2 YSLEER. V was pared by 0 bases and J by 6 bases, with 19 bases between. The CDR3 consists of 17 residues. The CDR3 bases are TGCGCCAGCAGCCAAGATCATGGAGTCCGGGGATCGGATACGCAGTATTTT. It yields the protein CASSQDHGVRGSDTQYF.

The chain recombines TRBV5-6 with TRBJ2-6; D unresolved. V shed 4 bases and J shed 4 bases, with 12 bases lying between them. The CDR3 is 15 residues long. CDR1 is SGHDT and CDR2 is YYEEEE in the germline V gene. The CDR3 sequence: CASSGDTWGANVLTF. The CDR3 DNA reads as TGTGCCAGCAGCGGCGACACGTGGGGGGCCAACGTCCTGACTTTC.

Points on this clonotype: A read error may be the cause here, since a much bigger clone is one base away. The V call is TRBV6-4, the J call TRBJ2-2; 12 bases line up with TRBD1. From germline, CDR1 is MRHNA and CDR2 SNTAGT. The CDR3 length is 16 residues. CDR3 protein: CASSAGTGGETGELCF. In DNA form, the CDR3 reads TGTGCCAGCAGCGCCGGGACAGGGGGCGAAACCGGGGAGCTGTGTTTT.

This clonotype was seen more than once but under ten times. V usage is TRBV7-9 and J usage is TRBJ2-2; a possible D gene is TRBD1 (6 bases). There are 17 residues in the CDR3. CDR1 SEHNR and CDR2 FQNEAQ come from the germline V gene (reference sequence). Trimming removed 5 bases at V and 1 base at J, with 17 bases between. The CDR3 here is CASSIPSTGVNTGELFF. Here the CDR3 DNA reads TGTGCCAGCAGCATCCCCTCGACAGGAGTGAACACCGGGGAGCTGTTTTTT.

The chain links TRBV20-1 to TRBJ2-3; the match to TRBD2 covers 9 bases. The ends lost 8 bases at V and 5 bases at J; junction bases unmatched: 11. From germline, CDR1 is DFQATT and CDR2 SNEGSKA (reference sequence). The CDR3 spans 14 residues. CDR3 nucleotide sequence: TGCAGTCCGAGCCCGGGACTAGCTAGAGATACGCAGTATTTT. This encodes CSPSPGLARDTQYF.

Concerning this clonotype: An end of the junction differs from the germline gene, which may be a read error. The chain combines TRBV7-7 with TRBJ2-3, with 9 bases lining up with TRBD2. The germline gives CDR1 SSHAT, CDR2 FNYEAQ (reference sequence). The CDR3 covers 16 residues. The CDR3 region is CASSLQPAGGIDTQYF. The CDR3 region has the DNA TGTGCTAGCAGCTTACAGCCAGCGGGGGGAATAGATACGCAGTATTTT.

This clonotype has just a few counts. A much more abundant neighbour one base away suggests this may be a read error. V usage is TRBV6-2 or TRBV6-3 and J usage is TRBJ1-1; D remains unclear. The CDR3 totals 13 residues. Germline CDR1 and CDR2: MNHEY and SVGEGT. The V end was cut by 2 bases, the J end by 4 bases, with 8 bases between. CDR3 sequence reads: CASSYGWGTEAFF. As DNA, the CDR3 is TGTGCCAGCAGTTACGGATGGGGCACTGAAGCTTTCTTT.